These 32 T cell receptor beta chains were sequenced from one sample in a study of cytomegalovirus exposure and HLA in healthy donors. PCR amplification relied on 60 Vbeta primers (plus 13 Jbeta primers). Repertoires were generated with immunoSEQ multiplex PCR, while TCRdb's copy carries only in-frame clones and drops some. The sample contains 150,000 to 190,000 clones, about 75% of which appear only once. The sample comprised PBMCs. These receptors all stem from a man aged 18 to 29 in good health and CMV-seronegative.

In this sample, this clone turned up a few times. The V call is TRBV7-8, the J call TRBJ2-3; 8 bases agree with TRBD2. V trimming: 4 bases; J trimming: 2 bases; junction bases outside the gene matches: 5. The germline gives CDR1 SGHVS, CDR2 FQNEAQ. The CDR3 contains 15 residues. CDR3 protein: CASSSISGATDTQYF. CDR3 in DNA: TGTGCCAGCAGCTCTATTAGCGGGGCCACAGATACGCAGTATTTT.

The V gene is TRBV27, the J gene TRBJ2-1; D might be TRBD1 (7 bases). Trimming took 6 bases from V and 1 from J, leaving 13 bases between them. This CDR3 region has 15 residues. Germline lookup yields CDR1 MNHEY and CDR2 SMNVEV (reference sequence). CDR3 DNA sequence: TGTGCCAGCAGCTTGGCAGGGGGGTCCTACAATGAGCAGTTCTTC. It is translated as CASSLAGGSYNEQFF.

Only one count was recorded for this clone. This chain uses TRBV2 with TRBJ1-5; 8 nucleotides agree with TRBD1. The CDR3 runs 13 residues. The trim removed 11 bases at V and 3 bases at J, leaving 6 bases unmatched. Looked up from germline, CDR1 is SNHLY and CDR2 is FYNNEI. Written as DNA, the CDR3 is TGTGCCTCACGGGGACAGGTCAATCAGCCCCAGCATTTT. It translates to CASRGQVNQPQHF.

The chain recombines TRBV7-9 with TRBJ2-1, with D possibly being TRBD2 (6 bases). With 5 bases removed from V and 3 bases from J, the gap between germline ends came to 20 bases. CDR1 SEHNR and CDR2 FQNEAQ come from the germline V gene (reference sequence). This CDR3 has 17 residues. The CDR3 region is CASSATGGSGIYNEQFF. The CDR3 nucleotides are TGTGCCAGCAGCGCTACCGGTGGTAGCGGCATCTACAATGAGCAGTTCTTC.

J is TRBJ1-3 and V is TRBV7-2, with a possible D match to TRBD1 (5 bases). Germline CDR1 reads SGHTA; CDR2 reads FQGNSA. V lost 5 bases and J lost 0, with 17 bases in between. The CDR3 length is 17 residues. This chain's CDR3 is CASSLLSGLLSGNTIYF. CDR3 DNA sequence: TGTGCCAGCAGCCTCCTGTCGGGACTGCTCTCTGGAAACACCATATATTTT.

The J gene is TRBJ1-1, the V gene TRBV10-3; D is possibly TRBD1 (6 bases). The V gene's germline CDR1 is ENHRY and CDR2 SYGVKD. V lost 4 bases, J lost 1 base, and 22 bases lay in between. The CDR3 is 18 amino acids. CDR3 coding DNA: TGTGCCATCAGTGGATCACAGGGAAGGGATGGGCCGAACACTGAAGCTTTCTTT. Translated, it gives CAISGSQGRDGPNTEAFF.

The genes are TRBV29-1 and TRBJ2-5, with D possibly matching TRBD1 (6 bases). V was trimmed by 0 bases and J by 2 bases, leaving 19 bases between them. Germline V gives CDR1 SQVTM, CDR2 ANQGSEA. This CDR3 region has 17 residues. CDR3 DNA sequence: TGCAGCGTTGAAGATCAGGCCGCCACAGGGTCTCAAGAGACCCAGTACTTC. It encodes CSVEDQAATGSQETQYF.

The V call is TRBV7-6, the J call TRBJ2-3; no clear D gene. This CDR3 spans 16 amino acids. Germline CDR1 is SGHVS and CDR2 is FNYEAQ. V was cut by 5 bases and J by 0 bases, with 15 bases left in between. As DNA, the CDR3 is TGTGCCAGCAGCAGCTTGAGTACGTCCAGCACAGATACGCAGTATTTT. Amino acid sequence: CASSSLSTSSTDTQYF.

This chain uses TRBV10-1 with TRBJ2-7; 8 bases line up with TRBD1. Germline V CDR1 and CDR2: WNHNN, SYGVQD (reference sequence). After removal of 4 bases from V and 5 bases from J, the junction contained 4 bases not matched to a gene. CDR3 size: 13 residues. The CDR3 sequence is CASSGGQDNEQYF. Here the CDR3 DNA reads TGCGCCAGCAGTGGGGGACAGGATAACGAGCAGTACTTC.

This clone has only a few counts. The chain recombines TRBV20-1 with TRBJ1-1, with D unresolved. This CDR3 spans 11 amino acids. CDR1 is DFQATT, CDR2 SNEGSKA, per germline (reference sequence). The V end lost 5 bases, the J end lost 0 bases, and 4 bases lay between the germline ends. The CDR3 nucleotides read TGCAGTGCTTTTATGAACACTGAAGCTTTCTTT. Encoded protein: CSAFMNTEAFF.

The rearrangement joins TRBV19 to TRBJ2-4; 7 nucleotides align to TRBD1. Germline CDR1 is LNHDA and CDR2 is SQIVND (reference sequence). This CDR3 is 13 amino acids long. J was trimmed by 6 bases and V by 8 bases; bases with no gene match: 7. In DNA, the CDR3 is TGTGCCAGTCAGGACAGGACCATAAACATTCAGTACTTC. Translation gives CASQDRTINIQYF.

The chain couples TRBV4-1 to TRBJ2-1, with unresolved D. V lost 5 bases, J lost 2 bases, and 13 bases lay in between. The CDR3 totals 15 residues. Germline CDR1 reads MGHRA; CDR2 reads YSYEKL. CDR3 bases: TGCGCCAGCAGCGGCCGATTGAGGACCTACAATGAGCAGTTCTTC. Protein product: CASSGRLRTYNEQFF.

The rearrangement uses TRBV6-5 and TRBJ1-1; 8 bases are a match to TRBD1. The CDR3 is 14 residues long. V lost 6 bases to trimming and J lost 5 bases; unmatched junction nucleotides: 8. The V gene's germline CDR1 is MNHEY and CDR2 SVGAGI. The CDR3 reads CASRTRTGQTEAFF. The CDR3 DNA is TGTGCCAGCAGGACCAGGACAGGGCAAACTGAAGCTTTCTTT.

This clone appeared once. V and J are TRBV7-9 and TRBJ2-7; D remains unclear. Trimming took 5 bases from V and 4 from J, leaving 12 bases between them. The V gene's germline CDR1 is SEHNR and CDR2 FQNEAQ (reference sequence). The CDR3 length is 13 residues. CDR3 DNA: TGTGCCAGCAGCCCTCCTTCGAGGTACGAGCAGTACTTC. This sequence encodes CASSPPSRYEQYF.

The CDR3 DNA reads TGTGCCAGCAGTGATTCTAATAGCGGGAGTGTGTATTTT. This encodes CASSDSNSGSVYF. The genes are TRBV6-5 and TRBJ2-3, with 9 bases aligning to TRBD2. The CDR3 sequence is 13 residues long. Germline-derived CDR1 and CDR2 are MNHEY and SVGAGI. The ends lost 5 bases at V and 14 bases at J; junction bases unmatched: 11.

This clone occurred a few times. The CDR3: CASSDLGSSSYNEQFF. The CDR3 DNA reads as TGTGCCAGCAGTGATCTCGGGAGCAGCTCCTACAATGAGCAGTTCTTC. This chain links TRBV25-1 with TRBJ2-1; TRBD2 might be the D (6 bases). Germline loops: CDR1 MGHDK, CDR2 SYGVNS. There are 16 residues in the CDR3. With 3 bases removed from V and 0 bases from J, the gap between germline ends came to 12 bases.

This chain joins TRBV27 and TRBJ2-7, with 8 positions matching TRBD2. V gave up 5 bases and J gave up 4 bases; unmatched junction bases: 13. Per germline, CDR1 MNHEY and CDR2 SMNVEV (reference sequence). This CDR3 contains 16 residues. The CDR3 region is CASSHQPGLVRYEQYF. CDR3 bases: TGTGCCAGCAGTCATCAACCGGGACTAGTAAGGTACGAGCAGTACTTC.

This clone was observed once. The chain has TRBV4-1 and TRBJ2-7; 8 positions agree with TRBD2. The CDR3 loop spans 13 amino acids. Germline-derived CDR1 and CDR2 are MGHRA and YSYEKL. The trim removed 3 bases at V and 3 bases at J, leaving 1 base unmatched. CDR3 in DNA: TGCGCCAGCAGCCAGACTAGCGACTACGAGCAGTACTTC. Translating it yields CASSQTSDYEQYF.

The genes are TRBV9 and TRBJ2-5; a weak D match, TRBD2 (6 bases). V was shortened by 3 bases and J by 2 bases, with 14 bases between the two germline ends. Germline-derived CDR1 and CDR2 are SGDLS and YYNGEE. This CDR3 region has 15 residues. As DNA, the CDR3 is TGTGCCAGCAGCGCCGGGACTCCGCTTCAAGAGACCCAGTACTTC. Encoded protein: CASSAGTPLQETQYF.

The gene calls are TRBV9 and TRBJ2-1, with 11 nucleotides matching TRBD2. This CDR3 has 16 amino acids. Unmatched junction bases numbered 10, after V lost 3 bases and J lost 8 bases. CDR1 is SGDLS, CDR2 YYNGEE, per germline. This chain's CDR3 is CASSGGTSGLLDEQFF. The CDR3 DNA reads as TGTGCCAGCAGCGGAGGGACTAGCGGCCTGCTAGATGAGCAGTTCTTC.

The chain employs TRBV10-3 and TRBJ2-7; 7 bases line up with TRBD2. V lost 0 bases to trimming and J lost 7 bases; unmatched junction nucleotides: 9. The CDR3 totals 15 residues. Germline V lookup: CDR1 ENHRY, CDR2 SYGVKD. CDR3: CAISESPGREMEQYF. The CDR3 DNA follows: TGTGCCATCAGTGAGTCGCCGGGGCGGGAGATGGAGCAGTACTTC.

This chain uses TRBV7-2 with TRBJ2-5; the D gene is possibly TRBD1 (7 bases). V was shortened by 6 bases and J by 1 base, with 9 bases between the two germline ends. Per germline, CDR1 SGHTA and CDR2 FQGNSA. This CDR3 comprises 13 residues. The CDR3 nucleotides read TGTGCCAGCAGGCGGGACAGCCAAGAGACCCAGTACTTC. Residues: CASRRDSQETQYF.

Turning to this clone: Its ends do not fully match the called genes, so a read error is possible. The chain combines TRBV7-7 with TRBJ2-7; 14 bases line up with TRBD2. The germline gives CDR1 SSHAT, CDR2 FNYEAQ (reference sequence). This CDR3 comprises 15 residues. The CDR3 DNA is TGTGCTAGCAGCCGGACTAGCGGGAGGCCCTACGAGCAGTACTTC. It codes for CASSRTSGRPYEQYF.

This chain links TRBV7-8 with TRBJ2-7; 9 bases are a match to TRBD2. Germline V gene sequence: CDR1 SGHVS, CDR2 FQNEAQ. This CDR3 contains 16 residues. The trim removed 0 bases at V and 2 bases at J, leaving 5 bases unmatched. In DNA form, the CDR3 reads TGTGCCAGCAGCTTAGCAAGGGCTAGCGGGGCCTACGAGCAGTACTTC. It specifies CASSLARASGAYEQYF.

This clone turned up a few times. The chain is built from TRBV2 and TRBJ2-1; TRBD2 agrees at 12 bases. The CDR3 totals 14 residues. CDR1 and CDR2 from the germline V gene are SNHLY and FYNNEI. Germline trimming cut 6 bases from V and 9 bases from J; bases unmatched to any gene: 6. CDR3 loop: CASSVSSGRGEQFF. In DNA form, the CDR3 reads TGTGCCAGCAGCGTCTCTAGCGGGAGGGGTGAGCAGTTCTTC.

The chain has TRBV6-6 and TRBJ2-5; TRBD2 matches at 10 bases. Germline V CDR1 and CDR2: MNHNY, SVGAGI (reference sequence). J lost 1 base, V lost 2 bases, and 4 bases had no gene match. CDR3 length: 16 residues. CDR3 loop: CASSYASGRPQETQYF. The CDR3 DNA reads as TGTGCCAGCAGTTACGCTAGCGGGAGACCCCAAGAGACCCAGTACTTC.

The chain couples TRBV5-4 to TRBJ2-7; 12 bases agree with TRBD2. Germline-derived CDR1 and CDR2 are SGHNT and YYREEE (reference sequence). The CDR3 length is 15 residues. Germline trimming cut 4 bases from V and 1 base from J; bases unmatched to any gene: 3. CDR3 sequence (DNA): TGTGCCAGCAGCCCCACTAGCGGGGGGTCCTACGAGCAGTACTTC. Protein product: CASSPTSGGSYEQYF.

V and J are TRBV4-3 and TRBJ1-5; D ambiguous. V lost 2 bases to trimming and J lost 2 bases, with 10 bases between them. Germline lookup yields CDR1 LGHNA and CDR2 YSLEER. CDR3 length equals 15 residues. The CDR3 DNA reads as TGCGCCAGCAGCCAATCACTCACTGGCAATCAGCCCCAGCATTTT. This codes for CASSQSLTGNQPQHF.

The chain couples TRBV25-1 to TRBJ2-1; no definite D call. This CDR3 contains 13 residues. Germline V gene data show CDR1 as MGHDK and CDR2 as SYGVNS. V gave up 5 bases and J gave up 1 base, with 6 bases separating them. CDR3 nucleotides: TGTGCCAGCAGTAGGAGTTCCTACAATGAGCAGTTCTTC. Translation: CASSRSSYNEQFF.

The chain recombines TRBV28 with TRBJ1-1; TRBD1 matches 11 bases. Germline V gene data show CDR1 as MDHEN and CDR2 as SYDVKM. After removal of 4 bases from V and 3 bases from J, the junction contained 7 bases not matched to a gene. The CDR3 has 16 amino acids. CDR3 loop: CASSWDRGARDTEAFF. The DNA of the CDR3 is TGTGCCAGCAGTTGGGACAGGGGGGCTCGGGACACTGAAGCTTTCTTT.

V is TRBV2 and J is TRBJ2-5; D is uncertain. The end of the DNA is better explained by TRBJ2-7, so the J call may be wrong. Per germline, CDR1 SNHLY and CDR2 FYNNEI. The CDR3 is made up of 11 amino acids. The CDR3 DNA sequence: TGTGCCAGCAGGGTGGAGTACGAGCAGTACTTC. Residues: CASRVEYEQYF.

The chain employs TRBV10-1 and TRBJ2-2, with a possible D match to TRBD1 (6 bases). V was clipped by 3 bases and J by 1 base, with 9 bases between them. This CDR3 comprises 15 residues. The germline CDR1 and CDR2 sequences are WNHNN and SYGVQD (reference sequence). The CDR3 reads CASSDEQGNTGELFF. CDR3 nucleotides: TGCGCCAGCAGTGACGAACAGGGGAACACCGGGGAGCTGTTTTTT.